This entry describes one T cell receptor beta chain. The V gene end was trimmed by 2 bases and the J gene end by 8 bases; junction bases not matched to a gene: 6. The V gene's germline CDR1 is LNHNV and CDR2 YYDKDF (reference sequence). The CDR3 consists of 15 residues. Only in-frame clones appear in the TCRdb table, and some are missing; sequencing was by immunoSEQ multiplex PCR. The table has roughly 87,000 clones, under 95% seen once. This entry belongs to a study of OX40 agonist ivuxolimab in advanced cancers. Study-wide background: With a range of roughly 20 to 79, age averaged roughly 60 years, and around 83% were male.

The receptor was derived from an adult with an advanced solid tumor such as melanoma, head and neck, liver or kidney cancer. This chain connects TRBV15 to TRBJ1-4, with 9 bases identical to TRBD1. The sample here was CD4+ or CD8+ T cells sorted from blood, taken in a trial of the OX40 agonist ivuxolimab. The CDR3 spells CATSRPQGAREKLFF. CDR3 sequence (DNA): TGTGCCACCAGCAGACCACAGGGGGCTCGAGAAAAACTGTTTTTT. Variable domain in full (rest from reference TRBV15 and TRBJ1-4): DAMVIQNPRYQVTQFGKPVTLSCSQTLNHNVMYWYQQKSSQAPKLLFHYYDKDFNNEADTPDNFQSRRPNTSFCFLDIRSPGLGDTAMYLCATSRPQGAREKLFFGSGTQLSVL.